The 24 T cell receptor beta chains reported below all come from one sample, sequenced in a study of blood T cell repertoires in COVID-19. TCRdb keeps only in-frame clones here, not all; method: immunoSEQ multiplex PCR. The sample contains 350,000 to 400,000 clones, around 89% of which appear only once. The sequenced material came from PBMCs or T cells enriched from blood (not recorded which). These receptors were taken from a woman aged 25 to 39 with acute COVID-19.

On this clone itself: One end of the junction does not line up with germline, which may come from a read error. The chain combines TRBV3-1 (or the pseudogene TRBV3-2) with TRBJ2-5; TRBD1 is a possible D gene (6 bases). There are 13 residues in the CDR3. Per germline, CDR1 LGHDT and CDR2 YNNKEL (reference sequence). The DNA of the CDR3 is TGTGCCAGCAGCCCTACAGGGCAAGGGACCCAGTACTTC. Translation: CASSPTGQGTQYF.

The rearrangement links TRBV4-1 to TRBJ2-2, with a weak D call TRBD2 (6 bases). Per germline, CDR1 MGHRA and CDR2 YSYEKL. The ends were cut back, 0 bases at V and 6 bases at J, with 8 bases in the middle. The CDR3 loop spans 14 amino acids. The CDR3 bases are TGCGCCAGCAGCCAAGATTGGGGGGCCGGGGAGCTGTTTTTT. It encodes CASSQDWGAGELFF.

CDR3 sequence: CASSSGQGTYNEKLFF. CDR3 coding DNA: TGTGCCAGCAGCTCCGGACAGGGGACCTATAATGAAAAACTGTTTTTT. The V gene is TRBV3-1 (or the pseudogene TRBV3-2), the J gene TRBJ1-4, with 9 nucleotides matching TRBD1. Germline CDR1 and CDR2: LGHDT and YNNKEL (reference sequence). V lost 5 bases and J lost 4; bases outside the gene matches: 8. The CDR3 runs to 16 residues.

V is TRBV3-1 (or the pseudogene TRBV3-2) and J is TRBJ1-4, with D unresolved. V lost 2 bases and J 5 bases, leaving 15 bases between the germline ends. In germline, CDR1 is LGHDT, CDR2 YNNKEL (reference sequence). The CDR3 extends over 16 amino acids. The DNA for the CDR3 is TGTGCCAGCAGCCAAAGATCAGGAGGATCAAATGAAAAACTGTTTTTT. Its translation: CASSQRSGGSNEKLFF.

A remark on this clone: This sample includes further DNA sequences coding for the same CDR3. The chain has TRBV30 and TRBJ1-1; 7 positions agree with TRBD1. The length of the CDR3 is 13 residues. V was clipped by 3 bases and J by 3 bases; unmatched bases: 4. Germline values: CDR1 GTSNPN, CDR2 SVGIG (reference sequence). Here the CDR3 reads CAWSGDRDTEAFF. CDR3 bases: TGTGCCTGGAGCGGAGACAGGGACACTGAAGCTTTCTTT.

The CDR3 here is CATSRDPGRDSPLHF. CDR3 nucleotides: TGTGCCACCAGCAGAGATCCAGGGAGGGATTCACCCCTCCACTTT. The gene calls are TRBV15 and TRBJ1-6; D may be TRBD1 (5 bases). This CDR3 spans 15 amino acids. Germline loops: CDR1 LNHNV, CDR2 YYDKDF (reference sequence). Trimming pared 0 bases from V and 8 bases from J, leaving 11 bases between.

The V call is TRBV19, the J call TRBJ2-1, with 9 bases identical to TRBD1. The CDR3 consists of 17 residues. V trimming: 3 bases; J trimming: 3 bases; junction bases outside the gene matches: 9. Germline CDR1 LNHDA, CDR2 SQIVND (reference sequence). The CDR3 region is CASSIDPDRGVYNEQFF. CDR3 bases: TGTGCCAGTAGTATCGATCCTGACAGGGGGGTCTACAATGAGCAGTTCTTC.

The chain has TRBV2 and TRBJ2-7, with a possible D match to TRBD2 (6 bases). CDR3 length: 16 residues. With 1 base removed from V and 2 bases from J, the gap between germline ends came to 15 bases. CDR1 and CDR2 from the germline V gene are SNHLY and FYNNEI. CDR3 DNA sequence: TGTGCCAGCAGTGAAGACGGGACTGCCGAACCCTACGAGCAGTACTTC. As protein: CASSEDGTAEPYEQYF.

This sequence joins TRBV12-5 and TRBJ1-2; D perhaps matches TRBD1 (6 bases). The germline V and J ends were trimmed by 2 bases and 4 bases, with 11 bases remaining between them. The CDR3 totals 14 residues. Germline V gene data show CDR1 as LGHNT and CDR2 as FRNRAP. The DNA for the CDR3 is TGTGCTAGTGGTTTGTCGGGGGGCGGCTATGGCTACACCTTC. It encodes CASGLSGGGYGYTF.

The chain is built from TRBV4-2 and TRBJ2-1, with 9 bases that match TRBD1. V shed 4 bases, J shed 13 bases, and the junction held 2 bases outside the gene matches. The CDR3 is 11 residues long. Germline V gene lookup returns CDR1 LGHNA and CDR2 YNFKEQ. The DNA for the CDR3 is TGTGCCAGCAGCCCGGGACAGGGTCAGTTCTTC. Translating gives CASSPGQGQFF.

The chain combines TRBV7-2 with TRBJ2-3; D remains ambiguous. The CDR3 is 18 residues long. CDR1 is SGHTA and CDR2 is FQGNSA in the germline V gene. V was pared by 0 bases and J by 0 bases, with 16 bases between. DNA of the CDR3: TGTGCCAGCAGCTTAGCCCCTTCGAGCGTAACTAGCACAGATACGCAGTATTTT. It specifies CASSLAPSSVTSTDTQYF.

This clone was seen only once. The chain combines TRBV11-2 with TRBJ1-1, with TRBD1 as a possible D gene (5 bases). The length of the CDR3 is 16 residues. V lost 4 bases and J 1 base, leaving 16 bases between the germline ends. Germline V gene sequence: CDR1 SGHAT, CDR2 FQNNGV. The CDR3 region is CASSSTPQGPNTEAFF. The CDR3 nucleotides read TGTGCCAGCAGCTCGACCCCCCAGGGTCCGAACACTGAAGCTTTCTTT.

The V and J genes are TRBV24-1 and TRBJ2-3, with D perhaps matching TRBD1 (7 bases). This CDR3 has 16 residues. The ends were cut back, 2 bases at V and 8 bases at J, with 19 bases in the middle. The V gene's germline CDR1 is KGHDR and CDR2 SFDVKD. CDR3 amino acids: CATSDSRGGSGGTQYF. DNA for the CDR3: TGTGCCACCAGTGATTCTAGAGGGGGCTCCGGGGGTACGCAGTATTTT.

This clone was detected once. The chain employs TRBV4-1 and TRBJ2-3, with D uncertain. This CDR3 region has 15 residues. V lost 0 bases and J lost 0, with 7 bases in between. Germline loops: CDR1 MGHRA, CDR2 YSYEKL. The CDR3, as DNA: TGCGCCAGCAGCCAAGATGGTAGTAGCACAGATACGCAGTATTTT. The encoded protein is CASSQDGSSTDTQYF.

The genes are TRBV11-3 and TRBJ2-1; TRBD2 agrees at 10 bases. CDR1 and CDR2 from the germline V gene are SGHNT and YENEEA. The CDR3 consists of 17 residues. V lost 1 base, J lost 8 bases, and 11 bases stayed unmatched. The CDR3 bases are TGTGCCAGCAGCTTAGGATCCCTAGCGGGGGTCGGGGATGAGCAGTTCTTC. Translated, it gives CASSLGSLAGVGDEQFF.

This clone came up once. This chain uses TRBV6-4 with TRBJ2-1; TRBD1 matches at 10 bases. V shed 9 bases, J shed 5 bases, and the junction held 7 bases outside the gene matches. CDR1 is MRHNA, CDR2 SNTAGT, per germline. The CDR3 totals 14 residues. The CDR3 reads CARMGTGADNEQFF. The CDR3 DNA reads as TGTGCCAGGATGGGGACAGGGGCCGACAATGAGCAGTTCTTC.

The gene calls are TRBV10-3 and TRBJ2-1; the match to TRBD1 covers 7 bases. Germline lookup yields CDR1 ENHRY and CDR2 SYGVKD. The CDR3 is 17 residues long. After removal of 6 bases from V and 0 bases from J, the junction contained 11 bases not matched to a gene. The CDR3 DNA is TGTGCCATCAGGACCGGGACAGCCTCCCCCTCCTACAATGAGCAGTTCTTC. Translating gives CAIRTGTASPSYNEQFF.

The chain links TRBV3-1 (or the pseudogene TRBV3-2) to TRBJ2-7, with D maybe TRBD1 (5 bases). CDR1 is LGHDT and CDR2 is YNNKEL in the germline V gene (reference sequence). Deletions cut 3 bases from V and 2 bases from J, with 20 bases between. The CDR3 covers 17 residues. The CDR3 coding sequence is TGTGCCAGCAGCCACGGGCCAGGGATTAGGGGTACCTACGAGCAGTACTTC. Protein: CASSHGPGIRGTYEQYF.

V gene TRBV2 combines with J gene TRBJ2-5, with D possibly being TRBD2 (6 bases). The CDR3 runs 12 residues. Germline-derived CDR1 and CDR2 are SNHLY and FYNNEI. Trimming cost V 7 bases and J 5 bases, with 11 bases left between them. The CDR3 sequence is CASMRLAETQYF. The CDR3 region has the DNA TGTGCCAGCATGAGGCTAGCGGAGACCCAGTACTTC.

CDR3 in amino acids: CSVEDDSYEQYF. The CDR3, as DNA: TGCAGCGTTGAAGATGACAGCTACGAGCAGTACTTC. The chain combines TRBV29-1 with TRBJ2-7, with D maybe TRBD1 (5 bases). Trimming left V 0 bases short and J 3 bases short, with 6 bases between. The CDR3 has 12 amino acids. Germline V CDR1 and CDR2: SQVTM, ANQGSEA.

The rearrangement links TRBV6-5 to TRBJ1-4, with 7 bases aligning to TRBD1. The trim removed 6 bases at V and 7 bases at J, leaving 11 bases unmatched. Germline V gene sequence: CDR1 MNHEY, CDR2 SVGAGI. The CDR3 runs 15 residues. The chain's CDR3 is CASRDDRVGGEKLFF. The CDR3 DNA follows: TGTGCCAGCAGAGACGACAGGGTGGGGGGTGAAAAACTGTTTTTT.

The V gene is TRBV19, the J gene TRBJ1-1; tentative D call: TRBD1 (5 bases). The CDR3 runs to 17 residues. V shed 1 base and J shed 2 bases, with 17 bases lying between them. In germline, CDR1 is LNHDA, CDR2 SQIVND (reference sequence). CDR3 residues: CASSIGSGRVGNTEAFF. The CDR3 bases are TGTGCCAGTAGTATAGGCTCAGGGAGGGTTGGAAACACTGAAGCTTTCTTT.

The chain joins TRBV10-1 to TRBJ1-5; no reliable D call. The CDR3 has 13 amino acids. Trimming pared 2 bases from V and 3 bases from J, leaving 5 bases between. Germline CDR1 is WNHNN and CDR2 is SYGVQD (reference sequence). For the CDR3, the DNA is TGCGCCAGCAGTGAGCAAATCAATCAGCCCCAGCATTTT. Its protein is CASSEQINQPQHF.

J is TRBJ2-3 and V is TRBV28; D ambiguous. This CDR3 is 14 amino acids long. With 4 bases removed from V and 4 bases from J, the gap between germline ends came to 12 bases. Germline CDR1 reads MDHEN; CDR2 reads SYDVKM. The CDR3 reads CASSSIDRADTQYF. The DNA of the CDR3 is TGTGCCAGCAGTTCCATTGACCGGGCAGATACGCAGTATTTT. The full variable domain, in which reference TRBV28 and TRBJ2-3 provide the parts outside the CDR3, is DVKVTQSSRYLVKRTGEKVFLECVQDMDHENMFWYRQDPGLGLRLIYFSYDVKMKEKGDIPEGYSVSREKKERFSLILESASTNQTSMYLCASSSIDRADTQYFGPGTRLTVL.